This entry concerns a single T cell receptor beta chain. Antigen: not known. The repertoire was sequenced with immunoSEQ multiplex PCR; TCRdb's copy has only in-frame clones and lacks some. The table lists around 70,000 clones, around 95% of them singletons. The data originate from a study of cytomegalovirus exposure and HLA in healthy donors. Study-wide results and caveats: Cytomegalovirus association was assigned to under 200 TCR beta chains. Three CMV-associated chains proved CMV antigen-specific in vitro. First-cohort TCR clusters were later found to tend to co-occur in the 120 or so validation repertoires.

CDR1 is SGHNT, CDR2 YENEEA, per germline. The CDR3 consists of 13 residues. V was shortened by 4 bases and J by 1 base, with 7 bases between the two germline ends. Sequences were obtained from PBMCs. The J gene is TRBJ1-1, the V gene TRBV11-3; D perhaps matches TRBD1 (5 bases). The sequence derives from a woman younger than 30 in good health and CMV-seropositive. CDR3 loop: CASSSQGNTEAFF. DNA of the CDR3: TGTGCCAGCAGCTCGCAGGGGAACACTGAAGCTTTCTTT.